The clone carrying this TCR beta chain was counted only a few times. Stable hyperthyroidism: no ophthalmopathy progression over 18 months of follow-up. The sample originates from a study of T cells in Graves' hyperthyroidism and ophthalmopathy. The investigators amplified TCR beta CDR3 regions from RNA transcripts. TCR CDR3 underwent first-round RT-PCR with the HTBI primer set. TCRdb passed the multiplex PCR reads through MiXCR, listing each CDR3 protein once. The table lists under 700,000 distinct CDR3 sequences, about a sixth of them singletons, with 18% in the top ten. The CDR3 sequence is 12 residues long. The V gene end was trimmed by 3 bases and the J gene end by 6 bases; junction bases not matched to a gene: 2.

Sequenced input: blood. The rearrangement uses TRBV12-3 or TRBV12-4 and TRBJ2-7; TRBD2 agrees at 7 bases. The receptor was isolated from a woman aged 18-29 years with Graves' hyperthyroidism. In nucleotides, the CDR3 is TGTGCCAGCAGTTTCGGGGAGGGCGAGCAGTACTTC. Translating gives CASSFGEGEQYF.